The rows below give T cell receptor beta chains drawn from one sample of a study of beta chain features in type 1 diabetes. Measured with immunoSEQ multiplex PCR; TCRdb has only the in-frame clones, and not every one. The sample contains over 300,000 clones, less than 9.5% of which appear only once. The specimen was central memory CD4+ T cells from blood. Source of these receptors: a woman under 30 in good health. The conserved cysteine and the conserved F or W are not part of the CDR3 here.

V	J	CDR3
TRBV18	TRBJ2-7	ASSPGTAGYEQY
TRBV2	TRBJ2-5	ASKGTGEGTQY
TRBV21-1	TRBJ2-3	ASSTKLAGRADTQY
TRBV28	TRBJ1-4	ASSPGTGPEEKLF
TRBV5-4	TRBJ2-3	ASSGGLAGSSDTQY
TRBV6-4	TRBJ2-1	ASSDTVPSVKF
TRBV7-9	TRBJ2-1	ASSHYGVDEQF
TRBV7-9	TRBJ2-2	ASSLTLAGGWDTGELF
TRBV27	TRBJ2-3	ASSSGSTDTQY
TRBV11-2	TRBJ2-3	ASSLERTRSTDTQY
TRBV14	TRBJ2-1	ASSQNLQGSKQF
TRBV19	TRBJ2-1	ASSIGWTSGSQNEQF
TRBV5-1	TRBJ2-3	ASSLDGMRDTQY
TRBV4-2	TRBJ2-7	ASSQGASGSGYEQY
TRBV18	TRBJ1-5	ASSPYGSNQPQH
TRBV6-1	TRBJ2-7	ASNQGSGFYEQY
TRBV11-2	TRBJ2-2	ASRGGALSGELF
TRBV6-5	TRBJ1-2	ASRFFGTGTYGYT
TRBV7-8	TRBJ2-1	ASSLVRVASYNEQF
TRBV5-1	TRBJ2-3	ASSYNQGTDTQY
TRBV18	TRBJ1-5	ASSPIHDRVKQPQH
TRBV4-2	TRBJ2-2	ASSQERNTGELF
TRBV7-3	TRBJ2-1	ASSFRLAGIYNEQF
TRBV29-1	TRBJ2-3	SVREQAGADTQY
TRBV7-8	TRBJ2-3	ASSLAGSVFVDTQY
TRBV5-4	TRBJ1-2	ASSLITGNGYT
TRBV2	TRBJ2-3	ASCVVTDTQY
TRBV7-9	TRBJ2-7	ASSGTGDSSYEQY
TRBV28	TRBJ2-3	ASADGGRATDTQY
TRBV6-1	TRBJ1-1	ASSYDSARTEAF
TRBV7-8	TRBJ1-2	ASSLEDRTDHGYT
TRBV9	TRBJ1-2	ASSPPSGGDYGYT
TRBV28	TRBJ2-5	ASLTSAIDRETQY
TRBV7-3	TRBJ2-4	ASSPGGGDIQY
TRBV28	TRBJ2-4	ASSPTGGGTLAKNIQY
TRBV10-3	TRBJ2-7	AISDPTSGNSYEQY
TRBV27	TRBJ1-5	ASSLLYGGTGDQPQH
TRBV9	TRBJ1-1	ASSVVQGWENTEAF
TRBV10-3	TRBJ2-7	AISESTRGKWGSEQY
TRBV27	TRBJ1-1	ASSLRQGNTEAF
TRBV10-3	TRBJ1-4	AISDEQVVKLF
TRBV18	TRBJ2-3	ASSPPTGTDTQY
TRBV4-3	TRBJ1-2	ASSQDGTGGEYGYT
TRBV10-3	TRBJ1-5	AANRGLDQPQH
TRBV7-2	TRBJ2-7	ASSLVLASGEQY
TRBV4-2	TRBJ2-3	ASSQGVYTDTQY